This TCR beta chain was retrieved from a study of T-cell reconstitution after alpha-beta-depleted transplantation in children. Library preparation (for TCRbeta) was performed with unique molecular identifiers. TCRdb passed the PCR reads through MiXCR, listing each CDR3 protein once. The sample records approximately 230,000 distinct CDR3 sequences, about a quarter being singletons. As concerns this clonotype: What it binds is not known.

Study results and caveats: At one year after transplant, newly produced T cells mostly accounted for T-cell counts and diversity. Reportedly, roughly two months post-transplant, alpha-beta T cells arose from several hundred expanded graft clones. Recipient T cells and thymic progenitors that survived gave rise to the high TCRbeta diversity observed at day 60 in some patients.

This clonotype originated in a girl aged 2 to 9 with Fanconi anemia, due to receive a stem cell transplant. This sample comprised PBMCs, obtained before TCRalphabeta/CD19-depleted stem cell transplant.

CDR3 nucleotides: TGCGCCAGCAGCCCGATTCAGGAGGGCCTCTACGAGCAGTACTTC. It specifies CASSPIQEGLYEQYF. This sequence joins TRBV4-1 and TRBJ2-7; tentative D call: TRBD2 (6 bases). V was pared by 4 bases and J by 3 bases, with 16 bases between. CDR1 MGHRA and CDR2 YSYEKL come from the germline V gene. The CDR3 runs 15 residues.